This T cell receptor (beta chain) came from a study of blood T cell repertoires in COVID-19. Study-wide context: Samples taken during acute and convalescent COVID-19 were collected in the United States, Italy and Spain.

V was cut by 3 bases and J by 2 bases, with 13 bases left in between. The CDR3 extends over 15 amino acids. Germline V gene lookup returns CDR1 LGHNA and CDR2 YNFKEQ. The data were produced by immunoSEQ multiplex PCR, yet TCRdb's version contains in-frame clones alone and is incomplete. The sample includes 150,000 to 200,000 clones, around 76% seen only once; the top ten take roughly 9%. This chain links TRBV4-2 with TRBJ1-2; no definite D call. The TCR was taken from a woman in her sixties or seventies with acute or convalescent COVID-19. Sequencing was carried out using peripheral blood. The CDR3: CASSQQPGSNYGYTF. The CDR3 nucleotides are TGTGCCAGCAGCCAGCAGCCGGGGTCAAACTATGGCTACACCTTC.